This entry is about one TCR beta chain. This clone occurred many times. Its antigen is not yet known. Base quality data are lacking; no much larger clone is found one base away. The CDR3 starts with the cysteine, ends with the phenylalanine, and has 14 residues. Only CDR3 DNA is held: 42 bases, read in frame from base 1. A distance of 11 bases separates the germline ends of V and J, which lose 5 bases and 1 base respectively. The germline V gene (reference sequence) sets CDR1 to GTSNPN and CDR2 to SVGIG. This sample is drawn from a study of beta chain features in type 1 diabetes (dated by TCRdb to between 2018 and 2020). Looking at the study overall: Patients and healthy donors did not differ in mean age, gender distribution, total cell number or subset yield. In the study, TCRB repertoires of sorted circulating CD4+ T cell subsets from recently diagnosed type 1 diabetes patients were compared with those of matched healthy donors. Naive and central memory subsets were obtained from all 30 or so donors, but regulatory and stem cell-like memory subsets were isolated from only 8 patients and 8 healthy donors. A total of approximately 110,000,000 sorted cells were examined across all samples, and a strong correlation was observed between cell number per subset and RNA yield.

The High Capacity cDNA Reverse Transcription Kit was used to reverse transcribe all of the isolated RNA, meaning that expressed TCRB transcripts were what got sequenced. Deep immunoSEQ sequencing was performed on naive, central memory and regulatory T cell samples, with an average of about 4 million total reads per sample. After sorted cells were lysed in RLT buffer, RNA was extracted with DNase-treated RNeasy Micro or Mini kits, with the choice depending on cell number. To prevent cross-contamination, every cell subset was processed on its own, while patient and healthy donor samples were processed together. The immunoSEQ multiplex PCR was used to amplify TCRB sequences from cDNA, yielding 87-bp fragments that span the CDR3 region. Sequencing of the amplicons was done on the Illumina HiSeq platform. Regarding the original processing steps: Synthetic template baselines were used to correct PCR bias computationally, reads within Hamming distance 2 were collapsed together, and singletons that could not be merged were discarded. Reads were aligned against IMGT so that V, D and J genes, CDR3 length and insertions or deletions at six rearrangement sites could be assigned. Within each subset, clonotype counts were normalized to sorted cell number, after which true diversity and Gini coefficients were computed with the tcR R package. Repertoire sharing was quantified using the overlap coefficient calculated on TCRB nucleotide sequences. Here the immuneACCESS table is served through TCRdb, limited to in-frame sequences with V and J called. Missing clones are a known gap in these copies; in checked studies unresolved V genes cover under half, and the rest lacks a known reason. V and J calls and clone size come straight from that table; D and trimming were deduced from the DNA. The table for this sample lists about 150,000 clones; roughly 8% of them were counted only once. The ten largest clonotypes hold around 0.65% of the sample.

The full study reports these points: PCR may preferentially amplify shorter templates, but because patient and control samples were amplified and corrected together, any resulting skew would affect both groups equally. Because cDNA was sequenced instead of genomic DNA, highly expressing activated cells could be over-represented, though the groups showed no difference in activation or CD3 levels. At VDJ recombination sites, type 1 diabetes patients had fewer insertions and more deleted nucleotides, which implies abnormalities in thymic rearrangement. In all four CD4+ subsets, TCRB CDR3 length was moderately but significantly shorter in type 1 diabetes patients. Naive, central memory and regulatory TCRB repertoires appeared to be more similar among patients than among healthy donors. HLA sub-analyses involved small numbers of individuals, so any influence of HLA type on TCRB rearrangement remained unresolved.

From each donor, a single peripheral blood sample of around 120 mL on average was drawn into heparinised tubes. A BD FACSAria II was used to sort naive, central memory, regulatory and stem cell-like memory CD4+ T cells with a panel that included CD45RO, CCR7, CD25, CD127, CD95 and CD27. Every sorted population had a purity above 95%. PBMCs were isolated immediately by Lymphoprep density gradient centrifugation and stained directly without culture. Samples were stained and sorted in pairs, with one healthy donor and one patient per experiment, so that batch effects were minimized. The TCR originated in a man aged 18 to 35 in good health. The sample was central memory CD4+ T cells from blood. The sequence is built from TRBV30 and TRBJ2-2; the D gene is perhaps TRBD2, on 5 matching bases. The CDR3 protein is CAWVRTVNTGELFF. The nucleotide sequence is TGTGCCTGGGTCCGGACTGTGAACACCGGGGAGCTGTTTTTT. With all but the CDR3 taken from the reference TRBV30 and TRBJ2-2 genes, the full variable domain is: SQTIHQWPATLVQPVGSPLSLECTVEGTSNPNLYWYRQAAGRGLQLLFYSVGIGQISSEVPQNLSASRPQDRQFILSSKKLLLSDSGFYLCAWVRTVNTGELFFGEGSRLTVL.